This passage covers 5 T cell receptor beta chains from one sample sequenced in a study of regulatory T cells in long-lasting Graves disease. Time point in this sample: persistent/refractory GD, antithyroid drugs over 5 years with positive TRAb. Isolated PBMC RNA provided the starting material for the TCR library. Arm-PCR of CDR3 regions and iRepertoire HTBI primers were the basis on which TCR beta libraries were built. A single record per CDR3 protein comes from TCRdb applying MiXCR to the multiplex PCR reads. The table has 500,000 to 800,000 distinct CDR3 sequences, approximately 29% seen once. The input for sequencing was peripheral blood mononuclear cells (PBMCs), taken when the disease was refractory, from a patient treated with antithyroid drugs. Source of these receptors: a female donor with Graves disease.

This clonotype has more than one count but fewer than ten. In DNA form, the CDR3 reads TGTGCCAGCAGCTTCCGGCAGACAGGGGCCCAAGAGACCCAGTACTTC. The encoded protein is CASSFRQTGAQETQYF. This chain connects TRBV7-9 to TRBJ2-5; 8 positions agree with TRBD1. The J segment lost 1 base and the V segment lost 3 bases, leaving 7 bases of the junction unmatched. The CDR3 is 16 amino acids. CDR1 and CDR2 (germline): SEHNR, FQNEAQ (reference sequence).

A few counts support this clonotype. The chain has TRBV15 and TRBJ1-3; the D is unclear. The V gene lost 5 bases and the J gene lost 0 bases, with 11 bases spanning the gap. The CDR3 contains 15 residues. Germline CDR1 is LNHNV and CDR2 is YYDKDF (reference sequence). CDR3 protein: CATSAFRTSGNTIYF. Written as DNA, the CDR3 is TGTGCCACCAGCGCCTTTCGCACCTCTGGAAACACCATATATTTT.

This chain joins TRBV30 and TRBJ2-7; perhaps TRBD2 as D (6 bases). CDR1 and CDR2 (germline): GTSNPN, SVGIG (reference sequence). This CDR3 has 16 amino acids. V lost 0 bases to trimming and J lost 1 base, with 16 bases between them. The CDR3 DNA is TGTGCCTGGAGTGTACGCTTGGGAGGTGATTCCTACGAGCAGTACTTC. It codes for CAWSVRLGGDSYEQYF.

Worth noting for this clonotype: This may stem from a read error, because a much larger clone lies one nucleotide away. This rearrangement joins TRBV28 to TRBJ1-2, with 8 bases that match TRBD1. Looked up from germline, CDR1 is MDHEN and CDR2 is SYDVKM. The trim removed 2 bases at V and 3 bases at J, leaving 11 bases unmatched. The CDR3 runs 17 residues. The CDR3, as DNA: TGTGCCAGCAGTTTACCCCCGCTACAGGGGGTCGACTATGGCTACACCTTC. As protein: CASSLPPLQGVDYGYTF.

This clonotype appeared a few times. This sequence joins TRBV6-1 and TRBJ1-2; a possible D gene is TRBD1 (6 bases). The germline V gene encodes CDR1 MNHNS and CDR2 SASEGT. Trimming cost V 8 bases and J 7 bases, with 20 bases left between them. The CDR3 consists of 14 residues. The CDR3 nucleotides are TGTGCCAGCTTTAGAAGGGGGGGAACGAGTGGCTACACCTTC. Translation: CASFRRGGTSGYTF.